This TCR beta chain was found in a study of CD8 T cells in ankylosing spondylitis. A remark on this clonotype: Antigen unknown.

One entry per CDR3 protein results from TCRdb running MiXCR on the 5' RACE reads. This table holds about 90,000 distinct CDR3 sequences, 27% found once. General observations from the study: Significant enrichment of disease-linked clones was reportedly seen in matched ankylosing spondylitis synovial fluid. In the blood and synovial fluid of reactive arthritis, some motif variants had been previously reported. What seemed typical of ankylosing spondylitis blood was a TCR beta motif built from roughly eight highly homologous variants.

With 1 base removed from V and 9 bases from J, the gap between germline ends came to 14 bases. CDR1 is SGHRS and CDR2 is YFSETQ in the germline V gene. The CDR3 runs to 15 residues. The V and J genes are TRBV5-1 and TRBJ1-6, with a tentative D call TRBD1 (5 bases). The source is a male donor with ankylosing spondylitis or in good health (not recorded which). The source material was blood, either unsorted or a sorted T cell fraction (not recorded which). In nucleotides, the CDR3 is TGCGCCAGCAGCTTGATCGCGGGACTCGGTTCACCCCTCCACTTT. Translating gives CASSLIAGLGSPLHF.